This T cell receptor (beta chain) was sequenced in a study of technical replicates of blood from several donors. CDR3 size: 16 residues. Per germline, CDR1 SGHRS and CDR2 YFSETQ. Trimming cost V 4 bases and J 4 bases; bases outside gene matches: 9. Clones were read by immunoSEQ multiplex PCR, and TCRdb kept only the in-frame ones, dropping some. The sample includes fewer than 100,000 clones, around 96% of them seen just once. This clone was found once. The TCR originated in a human donor in good health. Sequencing was performed on T cells isolated from PBMCs. This chain connects TRBV5-1 to TRBJ2-3, with 10 bases fitting TRBD2. The chain's CDR3 is CASSVASGSLSDTQYF. In nucleotides, the CDR3 is TGCGCCAGCAGCGTTGCTAGCGGGAGTTTGTCAGATACGCAGTATTTT.